A selection of T cell receptor beta chains follows, all from one sample in a study of T-cell reconstitution after alpha-beta-depleted transplantation in children. TCRdb reanalysed the PCR reads using MiXCR and keeps one entry per CDR3 protein. The profile shows 400,000 to 450,000 distinct CDR3 sequences, 43% of them singletons. The specimen was PBMCs, collected before TCRalphabeta/CD19-depleted stem cell transplant. These receptors originate from a girl aged 2-10 years with aplastic anemia, due to receive a stem cell transplant. CDR3s include the opening cysteine and the closing phenylalanine or tryptophan. D genes are given only for firm matches. Size values are once, few and many counts, or a class for expanded clones, and some rows have none.

j_call: TRBJ2-1
v_call: TRBV3-1
d_call: TRBD2
clone_size: .
cdr3_aa: CASSQDPSGFFNEQFF
cdr3_nt: TGTGCCAGCAGCCAAGACCCTAGCGGATTTTTCAATGAGCAGTTCTTC

j_call: TRBJ1-1
v_call: TRBV5-1
d_call: .
clone_size: many
cdr3_aa: CASSLEGSITEAFF
cdr3_nt: TGCGCCAGCAGCTTAGAGGGTTCAATCACTGAAGCTTTCTTT

j_call: TRBJ2-3
v_call: TRBV5-1
d_call: .
clone_size: .
cdr3_aa: CASSSSSGSDTQYF
cdr3_nt: TGCGCCAGCAGCTCGTCGAGCGGGTCAGATACGCAGTATTTT

j_call: TRBJ1-5
v_call: TRBV20-1
d_call: .
clone_size: .
cdr3_aa: CSARLGVNQPQHF
cdr3_nt: TGCAGTGCTAGATTGGGGGTTAATCAGCCCCAGCATTTT

j_call: TRBJ2-1
v_call: TRBV4-3
d_call: TRBD2
clone_size: many
cdr3_aa: CASSQGPGTTNSYNEQFF
cdr3_nt: TGCGCCAGCAGCCAAGGTCCCGGGACTACGAACTCCTACAATGAGCAGTTCTTC

j_call: TRBJ1-5
v_call: TRBV12-3/TRBV12-4
d_call: .
clone_size: once
cdr3_aa: CASSLSGNNRPQHF
cdr3_nt: TGTGCCAGCAGTTTGTCTGGGAACAATCGGCCCCAGCATTTT

j_call: TRBJ1-5
v_call: TRBV7-2
d_call: TRBD1
clone_size: few
cdr3_aa: CASSLDIGGSNQPQHF
cdr3_nt: TGTGCCAGCAGCTTAGACATAGGGGGCAGCAATCAGCCCCAGCATTTT

j_call: TRBJ2-5
v_call: TRBV2
d_call: .
clone_size: .
cdr3_aa: CASSEEGMLGETQYF
cdr3_nt: TGTGCCAGCAGTGAAGAAGGGATGTTGGGGGAGACCCAGTACTTC

j_call: TRBJ2-1
v_call: TRBV30
d_call: .
clone_size: .
cdr3_aa: CAWRGSYNEQFF
cdr3_nt: TGTGCCTGGAGAGGGTCCTACAATGAGCAGTTCTTC

j_call: TRBJ2-3
v_call: TRBV10-1
d_call: TRBD1
clone_size: .
cdr3_aa: CASSATGGTDTQYF
cdr3_nt: TGCGCCAGCAGTGCCACAGGGGGCACAGATACGCAGTATTTT

j_call: TRBJ2-2
v_call: TRBV12-3/TRBV12-4
d_call: TRBD2
clone_size: many
cdr3_aa: CASSSAGGLTGELFF
cdr3_nt: TGTGCCAGCAGTTCAGCGGGAGGTTTAACCGGGGAGCTGTTTTTT

j_call: TRBJ1-2
v_call: TRBV20-1
d_call: TRBD1
clone_size: .
cdr3_aa: CSAANRGGGYGYTF
cdr3_nt: TGCAGTGCTGCTAACAGGGGCGGCGGGTATGGCTACACCTTC

j_call: TRBJ2-5
v_call: TRBV27
d_call: TRBD2
clone_size: few
cdr3_aa: CASSPRGLAGLETQYF
cdr3_nt: TGTGCCAGCAGTCCTCGGGGACTAGCGGGGTTGGAGACCCAGTACTTC

j_call: TRBJ2-2
v_call: TRBV4-2
d_call: .
clone_size: few
cdr3_aa: CASSPPIDRDNTGELFF
cdr3_nt: TGTGCCAGCAGCCCCCCGATCGACCGGGACAACACCGGGGAGCTGTTTTTT

j_call: TRBJ2-7
v_call: TRBV4-1
d_call: TRBD2
clone_size: .
cdr3_aa: CASSQEHREGQYEQYF
cdr3_nt: TGCGCCAGCAGCCAAGAACACCGGGAGGGCCAGTACGAGCAGTACTTC

j_call: TRBJ2-5
v_call: TRBV20-1
d_call: .
clone_size: few
cdr3_aa: CSARDLMDPQETQYF
cdr3_nt: TGCAGTGCTAGAGATCTGATGGATCCACAAGAGACCCAGTACTTC

j_call: TRBJ1-1
v_call: TRBV7-6
d_call: .
clone_size: few
cdr3_aa: CASSPVLNTEAFF
cdr3_nt: TGTGCCAGCAGCCCCGTGCTGAACACTGAAGCTTTCTTT

j_call: TRBJ2-1
v_call: TRBV6-5
d_call: .
clone_size: .
cdr3_aa: CASSYSISGAREQFF
cdr3_nt: TGTGCCAGCAGTTACTCGATATCAGGGGCGCGTGAGCAGTTCTTC

j_call: TRBJ2-3
v_call: TRBV6-5
d_call: .
clone_size: .
cdr3_aa: CASSYGGPRDTQYF
cdr3_nt: TGTGCCAGCAGTTACGGGGGCCCTCGAGATACGCAGTATTTT

j_call: TRBJ2-7
v_call: TRBV27
d_call: .
clone_size: many
cdr3_aa: CASSLSGDEQYF
cdr3_nt: TGTGCCAGCAGTTTATCCGGCGACGAGCAGTACTTC

j_call: TRBJ1-2
v_call: TRBV7-8
d_call: TRBD1
clone_size: .
cdr3_aa: CASSLARTGGRYTF
cdr3_nt: TGTGCCAGCAGCTTAGCCCGGACAGGGGGCCGCTACACCTTC

j_call: TRBJ2-3
v_call: TRBV10-3
d_call: TRBD1
clone_size: .
cdr3_aa: CAIRGTASTDTQYF
cdr3_nt: TGTGCCATCAGAGGGACAGCTAGCACAGATACGCAGTATTTT

j_call: TRBJ2-3
v_call: TRBV3-1
d_call: .
clone_size: few
cdr3_aa: CASSQMGDTQYF
cdr3_nt: TGTGCCAGCAGCCAGATGGGGGATACGCAGTATTTT

j_call: TRBJ2-7
v_call: TRBV7-3
d_call: .
clone_size: .
cdr3_aa: CASSLVRPVSGVYEQYF
cdr3_nt: TGTGCCAGCAGCTTAGTGCGGCCCGTCTCTGGAGTTTACGAGCAGTACTTC

j_call: TRBJ2-7
v_call: TRBV5-1
d_call: TRBD2
clone_size: many
cdr3_aa: CASSLAASGNPYEQYF
cdr3_nt: TGCGCCAGCAGCTTGGCCGCTAGCGGTAATCCCTACGAGCAGTACTTC

j_call: TRBJ2-3
v_call: TRBV12-3/TRBV12-4
d_call: TRBD2
clone_size: .
cdr3_aa: CASSPDREGSTDTQYF
cdr3_nt: TGTGCCAGCAGTCCCGATCGGGAGGGAAGCACAGATACGCAGTATTTT

j_call: TRBJ2-7
v_call: TRBV27
d_call: .
clone_size: .
cdr3_aa: CASGPWVGLATYEQYF
cdr3_nt: TGTGCCAGCGGCCCCTGGGTCGGTTTGGCCACCTACGAGCAGTACTTC

j_call: TRBJ2-3
v_call: TRBV20-1
d_call: .
clone_size: .
cdr3_aa: CSARPDPTDTQYF
cdr3_nt: TGCAGTGCTCGACCTGACCCCACAGATACGCAGTATTTT

j_call: TRBJ2-7
v_call: TRBV29-1
d_call: TRBD2
clone_size: many
cdr3_aa: CSVSTSGSSYEQYF
cdr3_nt: TGCAGCGTTTCGACTAGCGGAAGCTCCTACGAGCAGTACTTC

j_call: TRBJ2-1
v_call: TRBV5-1
d_call: .
clone_size: .
cdr3_aa: CASSITEPSYNEQFF
cdr3_nt: TGCGCCAGCAGCATCACAGAGCCCTCCTACAATGAGCAGTTCTTC